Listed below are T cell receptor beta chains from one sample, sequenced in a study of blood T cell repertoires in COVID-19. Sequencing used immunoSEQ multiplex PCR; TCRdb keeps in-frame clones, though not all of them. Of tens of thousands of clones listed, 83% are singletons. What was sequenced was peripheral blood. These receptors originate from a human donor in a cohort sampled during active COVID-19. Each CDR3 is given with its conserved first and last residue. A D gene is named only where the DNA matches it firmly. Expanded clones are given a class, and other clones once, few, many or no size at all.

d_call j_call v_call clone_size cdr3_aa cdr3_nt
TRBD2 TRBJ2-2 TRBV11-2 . CASRKRTSPLNTGELFF TGTGCCAGCAGAAAGCGGACTAGCCCTTTGAACACCGGGGAGCTGTTTTTT
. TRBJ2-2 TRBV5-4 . CAGSSSGGEAGELFF TGTGCCGGCAGCTCCTCGGGGGGCGAGGCCGGGGAGCTGTTTTTT
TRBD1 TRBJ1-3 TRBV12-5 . CASARTGVLSSGNTIYF TGTGCTAGTGCCCGGACAGGGGTCCTAAGCTCTGGAAACACCATATATTTT
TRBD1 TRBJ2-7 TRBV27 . CASSAGTGAREQYF TGTGCCAGCAGTGCCGGGACAGGGGCCCGGGAGCAGTACTTC
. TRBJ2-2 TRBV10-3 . CAHRGREDGELFF TGTGCCCATCGGGGCAGGGAGGACGGGGAGCTGTTTTTT
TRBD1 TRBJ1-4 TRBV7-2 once CASSLSGTGGEKLFF TGTGCCAGCAGCTTATCCGGGACAGGGGGGGAAAAACTGTTTTTT
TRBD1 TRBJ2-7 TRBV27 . CASSLFPGQGYEQYF TGTGCCAGCAGTTTATTTCCGGGACAGGGTTACGAGCAGTACTTC
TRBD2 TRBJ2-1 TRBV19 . CASRGLAGGREQFF TGTGCCAGCAGGGGACTAGCGGGGGGGCGTGAGCAGTTCTTC
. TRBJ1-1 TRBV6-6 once CASAGNTEAFF TGTGCCAGCGCGGGGAACACTGAAGCTTTCTTT
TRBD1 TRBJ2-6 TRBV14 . CASSPWTGRVSGANVLTF TGTGCCAGCAGCCCCTGGACAGGGCGGGTATCTGGGGCCAACGTCCTGACTTTC
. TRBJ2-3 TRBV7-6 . CASSPGYSTDTQYF TGTGCCAGCAGCCCCGGGTACAGCACAGATACGCAGTATTTT
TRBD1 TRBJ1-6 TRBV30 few CAWSYMGQVVLSRSPLHF TGTGCCTGGAGTTATATGGGACAGGTCGTTTTAAGTCGATCACCCCTCCACTTT